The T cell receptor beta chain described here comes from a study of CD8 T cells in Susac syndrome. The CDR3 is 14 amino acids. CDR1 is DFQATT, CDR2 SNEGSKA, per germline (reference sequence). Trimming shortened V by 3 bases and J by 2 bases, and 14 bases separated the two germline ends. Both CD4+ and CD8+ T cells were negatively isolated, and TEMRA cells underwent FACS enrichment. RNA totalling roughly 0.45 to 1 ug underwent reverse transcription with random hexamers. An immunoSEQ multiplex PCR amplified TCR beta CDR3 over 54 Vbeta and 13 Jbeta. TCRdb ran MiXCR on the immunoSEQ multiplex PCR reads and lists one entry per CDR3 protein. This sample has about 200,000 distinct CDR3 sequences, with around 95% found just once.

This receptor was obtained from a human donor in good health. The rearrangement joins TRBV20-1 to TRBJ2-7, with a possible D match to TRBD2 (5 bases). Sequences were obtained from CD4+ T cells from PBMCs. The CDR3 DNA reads TGCAGTGCTAGGACTCTAGCTAACGCCTACGAGCAGTACGTC. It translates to CSARTLANAYEQYV.